This T cell receptor beta chain is from a study of T-cell memory formation after mild COVID-19. Whole-study context: Clusters of TCRs were largely donor specific. General study findings and limits: Those CD4+ clones that contracted were mainly in CM and EM (CD8+ ones in EMRA). Some clones that responded turned up in pre-infection memory, which suggests that cross-reactive memory joined in.

From germline, CDR1 is DFQATT and CDR2 SNEGSKA (reference sequence). Trimming shortened V by 3 bases and J by 7 bases, and 12 bases separated the two germline ends. The CDR3 extends over 12 amino acids. This clonotype was counted only a few times. Antigen specificity is unknown. Constant-segment primers served in 5'RACE that generated TCR alpha and TCR beta cDNA libraries bearing sample barcodes and UMIs. Via MiXCR, TCRdb re-called the 5' RACE reads, giving one row per CDR3 protein. The sample carries roughly 600,000 distinct CDR3 sequences, roughly 18% recorded once. The sequence was obtained from an adult woman who had mild COVID-19 (a few samples of this study predate the infection). Cell type and time point are not known. This chain uses TRBV20-1 with TRBJ1-1; no clear D gene. The specimen was PBMCs or a T cell subset sorted from them (not recorded which). CDR3 amino acids: CSASRMGIEAFF. CDR3 DNA: TGCAGTGCTAGTAGGATGGGGATTGAAGCTTTCTTT.